These 2 T cell receptor beta chains came from one sample sequenced in a study of beta chain features in type 1 diabetes. The investigators reverse transcribed all of the isolated RNA, so they sequenced expressed TCRB transcripts. Here immunoSEQ multiplex PCR was the method, and the copy in TCRdb shows in-frame clones only, minus some. The repertoire consists of about 450,000 clones, with about an eighth occurring once and the leading ten covering approximately 0.05%. Material for sequencing was naive CD4+ T cells from blood. Receptors were obtained from a woman younger than 35 in good health.

This clone was picked up a small number of times. The rearrangement uses TRBV28 and TRBJ2-1; D may be TRBD1 or TRBD2 (5 bases each). V was clipped by 7 bases and J by 8 bases, with 21 bases between them. Germline V gene data show CDR1 as MDHEN and CDR2 as SYDVKM. The CDR3 is made up of 15 amino acids. For the CDR3, the DNA is TGTGCCAGCACCTCGCCGGGGCGCCCGACGCATGAGCAGTTCTTC. Translation: CASTSPGRPTHEQFF.

Ten or more counts support this clone. The rearrangement joins TRBV30 to TRBJ2-7; 12 nucleotides agree with TRBD2. The CDR3 covers 13 residues. Germline V CDR1 and CDR2: GTSNPN, SVGIG (reference sequence). The trim removed 5 bases at V and 3 bases at J, leaving 2 bases unmatched. CDR3 DNA: TGTGCCTGGGGGACTAGCGGGTTCTACGAGCAGTACTTC. Translation: CAWGTSGFYEQYF.